A selection of T cell receptor beta chains follows, all from one sample in a study of cytomegalovirus exposure and HLA in healthy donors. Assay used: immunoSEQ multiplex PCR; TCRdb lists only in-frame clones, some missing. Of roughly 200,000 clones listed, around 74% were seen once; the top ten hold 2.9%. The source material was PBMCs. The receptors were sampled from a male donor in good health and CMV-seronegative. CDR3s include the opening cysteine and the closing phenylalanine or tryptophan. D genes are given only for firm matches. The size entry is marked missing in some rows and otherwise reads once, few, many or a size class.

clone size	D gene	V gene	J gene	CDR3 DNA	CDR3 protein
-	-	TRBV15	TRBJ1-5	TGTGCCACCAGCAGAGCGGGGGGGGGATCCCGTCAGCCCCAGCATTTT	CATSRAGGGSRQPQHF
-	TRBD1	TRBV28	TRBJ1-2	TGTGCCAGCAGTCCAGGGGGCCGGTCTGGCTACACCTTC	CASSPGGRSGYTF
-	TRBD1	TRBV28	TRBJ1-4	TGTGCCAGCACCCTGGACAGGGAGGATGAAAAACTGTTTTTT	CASTLDREDEKLFF
-	-	TRBV27	TRBJ1-5	TGTGCCAGCAGTTTCGGGAACAGCAATCAGCCCCAGCATTTT	CASSFGNSNQPQHF
few	-	TRBV30	TRBJ1-2	TGTGCCTGGAGAACCTTCCACAGGGACAACTATGGCTACACCTTC	CAWRTFHRDNYGYTF
-	TRBD2	TRBV5-1	TRBJ2-1	TGCGCCAGCAGCTTGGCCTCCAGAGGTTCAGCGGGGGGCAACAATGAGCAGTTCTTC	CASSLASRGSAGGNNEQFF
-	TRBD1	TRBV27	TRBJ1-2	TGTGCCAGCAGTTCTGGACAGGGGGCTTATGGCTACACCTTC	CASSSGQGAYGYTF
-	-	TRBV27	TRBJ2-5	TGTGCCAGCAGTGGAGGCGGGAAGACCCAGTACTTC	CASSGGGKTQYF
-	TRBD1	TRBV4-1	TRBJ1-1	TGCGCCAGCAGCCAAGGGCAGGGGGCCGGGACTGAAGCTTTCTTT	CASSQGQGAGTEAFF
-	TRBD1	TRBV18	TRBJ1-5	TGTGCCAGCTCACAGGGGGCAGGGAGCAATCAGCCCCAGCATTTT	CASSQGAGSNQPQHF